These 25 T cell receptor beta chains share one sample of origin, sequenced in a study of T cell repertoires in cytomegalovirus infection. TCRdb redid the calling of the reads with MiXCR, one entry per CDR3 protein. The sample lists around 740,000 distinct CDR3 sequences, 35% seen once, with under 3% in the top ten. The sequencing sample was made of PBMCs. These receptors were collected from a human donor in good health (CMV status not recorded). Some clones in this sample may be carry-over from other donors' samples.

This chain joins TRBV6-1 and TRBJ2-7; TRBD1 agrees at 11 bases. Unmatched junction bases numbered 8, after V lost 6 bases and J lost 7 bases. This CDR3 comprises 14 residues. CDR1 and CDR2 from the germline V gene are MNHNS and SASEGT. CDR3 residues: CASRPGQGVREQYF. Here the CDR3 DNA reads TGTGCCAGCAGGCCGGGACAGGGGGTTAGAGAGCAGTACTTC.

A few counts support this clonotype. The chain is built from TRBV5-1 and TRBJ1-4, with no clear D. The germline gives CDR1 SGHRS, CDR2 YFSETQ. The V end lost 4 bases, the J end lost 8 bases, and 12 bases lay between the germline ends. This CDR3 has 13 amino acids. CDR3 coding DNA: TGCGCCAGCAGCGGGCGGGCAGGCGAAAAACTGTTTTTT. Encoded protein: CASSGRAGEKLFF.

The chain joins TRBV4-1 to TRBJ1-6, with 8 bases fitting TRBD1. Germline V gene sequence: CDR1 MGHRA, CDR2 YSYEKL. This CDR3 has 14 amino acids. With V trimmed by 3 bases and J by 7 bases, 2 bases remained unmatched. The CDR3 spells CASSQTGENSPLHF. The CDR3 DNA is TGCGCCAGCAGCCAGACAGGGGAAAATTCACCCCTCCACTTT.

Ten or more counts support this clonotype. Written as DNA, the CDR3 is TGTGCCAGCAGCGAACAAGGCACAGGCGAAAATAAAAACATTCAGTACTTC. This encodes CASSEQGTGENKNIQYF. The gene calls are TRBV7-2 and TRBJ2-4; D may be TRBD1 (5 bases). V lost 5 bases and J 4 bases, leaving 21 bases between the germline ends. Germline CDR1 and CDR2: SGHTA and FQGNSA. This CDR3 contains 17 residues.

This sequence joins TRBV19 and TRBJ1-5; D unresolved. Per the germline V gene, CDR1 is LNHDA and CDR2 is SQIVND (reference sequence). CDR3 length equals 14 residues. V lost 7 bases and J lost 4, with 14 bases in between. CDR3 sequence: CASTPARPNQPQHF. The DNA of the CDR3 is TGTGCCAGTACCCCTGCCAGGCCGAATCAGCCCCAGCATTTT.

This chain uses TRBV24-1 with TRBJ2-2; a possible D gene is TRBD1 (6 bases). Between the trimmed V and J ends, which lost 4 bases and 2 bases, there was a span of 16 bases. Germline V CDR1 and CDR2: KGHDR, SFDVKD. The CDR3 is 17 amino acids. The CDR3 coding sequence is TGTGCCACCAGTGAGTTTGACAGGTTGGGCAACACCGGGGAGCTGTTTTTT. Its translation: CATSEFDRLGNTGELFF.

This clonotype was seen at least ten times. The CDR3 here is CASSPREVENIQYF. CDR3 DNA: TGTGCCAGCAGCCCACGGGAGGTTGAAAACATTCAGTACTTC. The chain recombines TRBV7-8 with TRBJ2-4, with 7 positions matching TRBD2. The CDR3 length is 14 residues. Per the germline V gene, CDR1 is SGHVS and CDR2 is FQNEAQ. J gave up 5 bases and V 5 bases, and 6 bases lay outside the gene matches.

This clonotype was picked up many times. The CDR3 region is CASRDRVDNEQFF. DNA for the CDR3: TGTGCCAGCAGGGACAGGGTAGACAATGAGCAGTTCTTC. The chain links TRBV12-3 or TRBV12-4 to TRBJ2-1; 8 bases align to TRBD1. This CDR3 region has 13 residues. Unmatched junction bases numbered 3, after V lost 6 bases and J lost 5 bases.

This clonotype has only a few counts. The rearrangement joins TRBV15 to TRBJ2-3; D possibly corresponds to TRBD2 (5 bases). V lost 3 bases and J 5 bases, leaving 15 bases between the germline ends. CDR1 and CDR2 (germline): LNHNV, YYDKDF (reference sequence). This CDR3 is built from 15 residues. The CDR3 DNA follows: TGTGCCACCAGCAGGGGAGCGGATCGGAAAGATACGCAGTATTTT. Protein sequence: CATSRGADRKDTQYF. The variable domain in full, completed from reference TRBV15 and TRBJ2-3, reads DAMVIQNPRYQVTQFGKPVTLSCSQTLNHNVMYWYQQKSSQAPKLLFHYYDKDFNNEADTPDNFQSRRPNTSFCFLDIRSPGLGDTAMYLCATSRGADRKDTQYFGPGTRLTVL.

This clonotype occurred a few times. This chain connects TRBV7-2 to TRBJ2-7; perhaps TRBD1 as D (7 bases). V gave up 8 bases and J gave up 4 bases, with 18 bases separating them. There are 14 residues in the CDR3. The V gene's germline CDR1 is SGHTA and CDR2 FQGNSA. In DNA, the CDR3 is TGTGCCAGCGGCATAGCGGCACAGGGGTACGAGCAGTACTTC. Translating gives CASGIAAQGYEQYF.

The chain combines TRBV11-3 with TRBJ2-1, with 10 bases matching TRBD1. The CDR3 is made up of 16 amino acids. Germline loops: CDR1 SGHNT, CDR2 YENEEA. V gave up 4 bases and J gave up 5 bases; unmatched junction bases: 8. The CDR3 region is CASSSTGTGVDNEQFF. The DNA of the CDR3 is TGTGCCAGCAGCTCCACCGGGACAGGGGTTGACAATGAGCAGTTCTTC. The variable domain in full, completed from reference TRBV11-3 and TRBJ2-1, reads EAGVVQSPRYKIIEKKQPVAFWCNPISGHNTLYWYLQNLGQGPELLIRYENEEAVDDSQLPKDRFSAERLKGVDSTLKIQPAELGDSAVYLCASSSTGTGVDNEQFFGPGTRLTVL.

V usage is TRBV19 and J usage is TRBJ2-2; 8 bases are a match to TRBD2. Germline CDR1 is LNHDA and CDR2 is SQIVND (reference sequence). With 6 bases clipped from V and 0 bases from J, the junction kept 6 bases outside the gene matches. The CDR3 has 16 residues. CDR3 coding DNA: TGTGCCAGTAGCTCAAATAGCGGGACGAACACCGGGGAGCTGTTTTTT. It codes for CASSSNSGTNTGELFF.

This clonotype was picked up a small number of times. This rearrangement joins TRBV6-2 or TRBV6-3 to TRBJ1-2; no firm D call. V was pared by 0 bases and J by 5 bases, with 4 bases between. The CDR3 totals 12 residues. CDR1 and CDR2 (germline): MNHEY, SVGEGT. CDR3: CASSYSSYGYTF. The CDR3 nucleotides read TGTGCCAGCAGTTACTCGAGTTATGGCTACACCTTC.

V is TRBV28 and J is TRBJ2-2; D call uncertain. The length of the CDR3 is 15 residues. Germline V gene data show CDR1 as MDHEN and CDR2 as SYDVKM. With 7 bases removed from V and 6 bases from J, the gap between germline ends came to 18 bases. The CDR3 loop is CASTLFLSVPGELFF. The CDR3 bases are TGTGCCAGCACTCTTTTCCTCAGCGTCCCCGGGGAGCTGTTTTTT.

The chain employs TRBV7-9 and TRBJ2-7; 10 bases align to TRBD2. Germline CDR1 reads SEHNR; CDR2 reads FQNEAQ (reference sequence). Germline trimming cut 5 bases from V and 5 bases from J; bases unmatched to any gene: 15. The CDR3 runs 17 residues. The CDR3 region has the DNA TGTGCCAGCAGCCGAAGTAGCGGGAGGCCCGGGGAAAACGAGCAGTACTTC. This gives the protein CASSRSSGRPGENEQYF.

CDR3 bases: TGCGCCAGCTATCTGGGGAGGAAAGGCCTAGCCAAAAACATTCAGTACTTC. Protein: CASYLGRKGLAKNIQYF. This chain joins TRBV23-1 and TRBJ2-4; TRBD2 is a possible D gene (6 bases). TRBV23-1 counts as an open reading frame of uncertain function. Trimming pared 8 bases from V and 0 bases from J, leaving 20 bases between. The CDR3 loop spans 17 amino acids.

The chain has TRBV7-8 and TRBJ2-5; D is possibly TRBD1 or TRBD2 (5 bases each). There are 14 residues in the CDR3. Trimming removed 8 bases from V and 4 bases from J, with 17 bases in between. From germline, CDR1 is SGHVS and CDR2 FQNEAQ. CDR3 DNA: TGTGCCAGCGAAGAGAGGGGAGTAATAGAGACCCAGTACTTC. This encodes CASEERGVIETQYF.

This rearrangement joins TRBV7-6 to TRBJ1-3; no clear D gene. This CDR3 is 14 amino acids long. V lost 4 bases to trimming and J lost 0 bases, with 7 bases between them. From germline, CDR1 is SGHVS and CDR2 FNYEAQ. The CDR3 loop reads CASSSDRSGNTIYF. CDR3 coding DNA: TGTGCCAGCAGCTCGGACCGCTCTGGAAACACCATATATTTT.

This clonotype was detected a few times. CDR3 region: CASSALGEETQYF. DNA of the CDR3: TGTGCCAGTAGTGCCCTGGGGGAAGAGACCCAGTACTTC. The chain has TRBV19 and TRBJ2-5; either TRBD1 or TRBD2 may fit D (5 bases each). CDR3 length: 13 residues. V was pared by 5 bases and J by 3 bases, with 10 bases between. Per the germline V gene, CDR1 is LNHDA and CDR2 is SQIVND (reference sequence).

The DNA for the CDR3 is TGTGCCAGCAGTTTAGTTTTTGGTGCGACAGGTGTCACAGATACGCAGTATTTT. It codes for CASSLVFGATGVTDTQYF. The chain couples TRBV28 to TRBJ2-3; possible D gene TRBD1, 6 bases. Germline CDR1 is MDHEN and CDR2 is SYDVKM. The CDR3 is made up of 18 amino acids. The V end was cut by 2 bases, the J end by 2 bases, with 20 bases between. The full variable domain, rest sourced from reference TRBV28 and TRBJ2-3, is DVKVTQSSRYLVKRTGEKVFLECVQDMDHENMFWYRQDPGLGLRLIYFSYDVKMKEKGDIPEGYSVSREKKERFSLILESASTNQTSMYLCASSLVFGATGVTDTQYFGPGTRLTVL.

V and J are TRBV7-2 and TRBJ2-5; a possible D gene is TRBD2 (7 bases). Germline V CDR1 and CDR2: SGHTA, FQGNSA. The CDR3 is 16 residues long. Trimming cost V 4 bases and J 1 base, with 16 bases left between them. Here the CDR3 reads CASSSQSGGGQETQYF. The CDR3 coding sequence is TGTGCCAGCAGCTCACAGTCGGGGGGCGGCCAAGAGACCCAGTACTTC.

The DNA for the CDR3 is TGTGCCAGCAGCTTGGCTAGCGGGATGACAGATACGCAGTATTTT. This codes for CASSLASGMTDTQYF. The chain employs TRBV5-5 and TRBJ2-3, with 9 positions matching TRBD2. The V and J ends lost 0 bases and 3 bases, in that order; junction bases with no gene match: 2. The CDR3 spans 15 residues. The germline V gene has CDR1 SGHKS and CDR2 YYEKEE (reference sequence). Full variable domain (missing parts from reference TRBV5-5 and TRBJ2-3): DAGVTQSPTHLIKTRGQQVTLRCSPISGHKSVSWYQQVLGQGPQFIFQYYEKEERGRGNFPDRFSARQFPNYSSELNVNALLLGDSALYLCASSLASGMTDTQYFGPGTRLTVL.

The chain employs TRBV4-1 and TRBJ1-2; D unresolved. V lost 2 bases to trimming and J lost 3 bases, with 10 bases between them. Germline V gene data show CDR1 as MGHRA and CDR2 as YSYEKL. CDR3 length: 14 residues. The CDR3 nucleotides are TGCGCCAGCAGCCAACAAACACCATACTATGGCTACACCTTC. Amino acid sequence: CASSQQTPYYGYTF.

This clonotype was counted only a few times. The chain links TRBV28 to TRBJ1-4, with D maybe TRBD1 (5 bases). Germline CDR1 reads MDHEN; CDR2 reads SYDVKM. The CDR3 length is 16 residues. V lost 5 bases, J lost 1 base, and 14 bases lay in between. The CDR3 loop is CASSPPRQRTNEKLFF. CDR3 nucleotides: TGTGCCAGCAGTCCACCCAGACAGAGAACTAATGAAAAACTGTTTTTT.

As regards this clonotype: The germline gene is not matched at one end of the junction; a read error may be the cause. DNA of the CDR3: TGTTCCAGCAGCGTAGCCGGGACAGGGGCATCACCCCTCCACTTT. It translates to CSSSVAGTGASPLHF. This chain links TRBV9 with TRBJ1-6; 10 bases agree with TRBD1. The CDR3 extends over 15 amino acids. The germline gives CDR1 SGDLS, CDR2 YYNGEE.